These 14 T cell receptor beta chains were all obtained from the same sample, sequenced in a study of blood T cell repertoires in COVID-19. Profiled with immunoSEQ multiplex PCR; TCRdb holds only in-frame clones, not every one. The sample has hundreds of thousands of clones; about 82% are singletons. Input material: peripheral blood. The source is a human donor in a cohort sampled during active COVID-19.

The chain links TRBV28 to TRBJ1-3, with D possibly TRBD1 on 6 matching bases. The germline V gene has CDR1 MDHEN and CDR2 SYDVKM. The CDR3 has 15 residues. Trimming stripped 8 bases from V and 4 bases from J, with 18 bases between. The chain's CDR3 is CASEFRGGGGNTIYF. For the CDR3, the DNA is TGTGCCAGCGAGTTTAGGGGGGGCGGAGGAAACACCATATATTTT.

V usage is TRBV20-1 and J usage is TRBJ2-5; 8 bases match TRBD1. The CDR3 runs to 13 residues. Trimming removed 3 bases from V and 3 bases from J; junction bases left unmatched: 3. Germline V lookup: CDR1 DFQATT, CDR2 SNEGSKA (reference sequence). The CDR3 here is CSASRTGKETQYF. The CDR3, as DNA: TGCAGTGCTAGTCGGACAGGGAAAGAGACCCAGTACTTC.

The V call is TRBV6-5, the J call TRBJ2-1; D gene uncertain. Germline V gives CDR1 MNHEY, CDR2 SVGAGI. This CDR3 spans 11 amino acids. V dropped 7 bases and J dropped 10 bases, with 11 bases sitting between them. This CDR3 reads CASTRRGEQFF. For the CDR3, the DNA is TGTGCCAGCACCCGACGAGGCGAGCAGTTCTTC.

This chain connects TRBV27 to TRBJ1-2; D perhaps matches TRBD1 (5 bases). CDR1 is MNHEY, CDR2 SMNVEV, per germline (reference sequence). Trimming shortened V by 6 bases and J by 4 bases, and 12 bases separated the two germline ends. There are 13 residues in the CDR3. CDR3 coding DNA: TGTGCCAGCAGGCCGGGGGGATTCTATGGCTACACCTTC. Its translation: CASRPGGFYGYTF.

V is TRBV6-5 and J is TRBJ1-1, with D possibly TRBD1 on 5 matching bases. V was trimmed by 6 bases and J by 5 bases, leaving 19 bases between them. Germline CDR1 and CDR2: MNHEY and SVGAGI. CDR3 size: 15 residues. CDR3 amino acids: CASSRSLQGPTEAFF. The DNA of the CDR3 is TGTGCCAGCAGCCGTTCTCTTCAGGGCCCAACTGAAGCTTTCTTT.

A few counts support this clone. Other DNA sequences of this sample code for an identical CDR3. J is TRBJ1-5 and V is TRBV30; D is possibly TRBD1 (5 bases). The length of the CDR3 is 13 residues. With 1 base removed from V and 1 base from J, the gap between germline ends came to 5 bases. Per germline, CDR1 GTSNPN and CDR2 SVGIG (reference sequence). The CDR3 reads CAWSAGSNQPQHF. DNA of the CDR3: TGTGCCTGGAGTGCAGGGAGCAATCAGCCCCAGCATTTT.

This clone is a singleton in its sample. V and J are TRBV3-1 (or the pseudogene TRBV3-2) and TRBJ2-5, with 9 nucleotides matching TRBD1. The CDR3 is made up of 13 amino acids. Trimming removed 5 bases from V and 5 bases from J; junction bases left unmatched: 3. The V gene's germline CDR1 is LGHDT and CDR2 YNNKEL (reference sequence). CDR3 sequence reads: CASSYRGQETQYF. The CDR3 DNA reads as TGTGCCAGCAGCTACAGGGGGCAGGAGACCCAGTACTTC.

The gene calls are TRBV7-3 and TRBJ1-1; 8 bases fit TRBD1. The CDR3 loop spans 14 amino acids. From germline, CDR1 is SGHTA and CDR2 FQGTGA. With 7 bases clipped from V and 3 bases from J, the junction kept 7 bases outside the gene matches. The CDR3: CASTKGQGDTEAFF. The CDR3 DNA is TGTGCCAGCACGAAAGGACAGGGAGACACTGAAGCTTTCTTT. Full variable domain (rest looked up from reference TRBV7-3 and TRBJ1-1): GAGVSQTPSNKVTEKGKYVELRCDPISGHTALYWYRQSLGQGPEFLIYFQGTGAADDSGLPNDRFFAVRPEGSVSTLKIQRTERGDSAVYLCASTKGQGDTEAFFGQGTRLTVV.

CDR3 in amino acids: CAISTGGTYEQYF. The CDR3 DNA reads as TGTGCCATCTCGACAGGGGGGACCTACGAGCAGTACTTC. V is TRBV2 and J is TRBJ2-7; TRBD1 agrees at 9 bases. V lost 10 bases to trimming and J lost 2 bases; unmatched junction nucleotides: 6. Per germline, CDR1 SNHLY and CDR2 FYNNEI. The CDR3 length is 13 residues.

DNA of the CDR3: TGTGCCAGCAGCTTAGGAACCGGGGGGGCCGCAGATACGCAGTATTTT. Translated, it gives CASSLGTGGAADTQYF. The chain uses TRBV7-9 and TRBJ2-3, with 8 nucleotides matching TRBD2. J lost 4 bases, V lost 1 base, and 7 bases had no gene match. CDR1 and CDR2 from the germline V gene are SEHNR and FQNEAQ (reference sequence). The CDR3 has 16 amino acids.

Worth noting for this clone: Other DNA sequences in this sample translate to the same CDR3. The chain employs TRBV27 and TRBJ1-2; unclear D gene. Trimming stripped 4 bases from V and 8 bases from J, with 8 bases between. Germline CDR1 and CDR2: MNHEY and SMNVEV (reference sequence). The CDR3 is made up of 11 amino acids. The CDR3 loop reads CASSSGGGYTF. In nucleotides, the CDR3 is TGTGCCAGCAGTTCAGGAGGCGGCTACACCTTC.

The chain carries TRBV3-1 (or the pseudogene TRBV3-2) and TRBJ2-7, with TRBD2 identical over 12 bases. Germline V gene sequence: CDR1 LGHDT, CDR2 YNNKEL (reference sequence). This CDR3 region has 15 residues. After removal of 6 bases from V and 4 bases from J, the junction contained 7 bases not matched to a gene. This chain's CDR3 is CASSWGLAGNYEQYF. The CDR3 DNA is TGTGCCAGCAGTTGGGGACTAGCGGGCAATTACGAGCAGTACTTC.

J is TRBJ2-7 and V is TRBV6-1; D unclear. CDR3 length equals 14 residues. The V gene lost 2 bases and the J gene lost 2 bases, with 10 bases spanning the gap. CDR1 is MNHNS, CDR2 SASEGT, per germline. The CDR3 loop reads CASSELGQPYEQYF. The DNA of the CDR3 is TGTGCCAGCAGTGAACTAGGCCAGCCCTACGAGCAGTACTTC.

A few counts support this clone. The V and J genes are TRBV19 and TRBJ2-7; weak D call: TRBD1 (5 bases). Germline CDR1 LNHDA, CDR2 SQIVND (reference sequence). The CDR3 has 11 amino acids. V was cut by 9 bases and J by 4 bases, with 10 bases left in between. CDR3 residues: CASRQRYEQYF. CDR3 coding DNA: TGTGCCAGCCGACAGCGATACGAGCAGTACTTC.